This T cell receptor beta chain was sequenced in a study of T cells in Graves' hyperthyroidism and ophthalmopathy. RNA transcripts provided the source from which TCR beta CDR3 regions were amplified. The primer set for the first-round RT-PCR of the TCR CDR3 was HTBI. TCRdb reanalysed the multiplex PCR reads using MiXCR and keeps one entry per CDR3 protein. The table shows a few hundred thousand distinct CDR3 sequences, with around 14% occurring only once. Hyperthyroidism in the patients, aged 18 to 65, was newly diagnosed and under 2 months in duration. The CDR3 is 15 residues long. V was clipped by 6 bases and J by 7 bases, with 19 bases between them. The germline V gene encodes CDR1 MNHEY and CDR2 SMNVEV (reference sequence). This clonotype was observed a handful of times.

The sequence was collected from a woman aged 18-30 years with Graves' hyperthyroidism that later progressed to Graves' ophthalmopathy. What was sequenced was blood. The gene calls are TRBV27 and TRBJ1-5, with a tentative D call TRBD1 (6 bases). CDR3 region: CASRRAGELGQPQHF. The CDR3, as DNA: TGTGCCAGCAGAAGGGCAGGGGAATTGGGGCAGCCCCAGCATTTT.